The 29 T cell receptor beta chains presented below share a single source sample, sequenced in a study of blood T cells in healthy people across ages. Alongside a J-beta primer mix, a sample-barcoded 5' primer served in a second PCR lasting roughly 7 to 11 cycles. MiXCR, run by TCRdb on the 5' RACE reads, gives a single entry per CDR3 protein. The sample lists hundreds of thousands of distinct CDR3 sequences; roughly 43% were seen once. Sequencing input: blood. The receptors were gathered from a man younger than 40 in good health.

The chain is built from TRBV6-4 and TRBJ1-4, with D unclear. CDR3 length equals 17 residues. Germline V gives CDR1 MRHNA, CDR2 SNTAGT. V lost 6 bases to trimming and J lost 3 bases, with 20 bases between them. The CDR3 DNA is TGTGCCAGCAGCAAATCCGGGGTCCTAAGAGCTAATGAAAAACTGTTTTTT. Amino acid sequence: CASSKSGVLRANEKLFF.

CDR3 sequence (DNA): TGTGCCAGCAGCCAAGAGTCGGCGGGGATTAGCACAGATACGCAGTATTTT. As protein: CASSQESAGISTDTQYF. The chain is built from TRBV3-1 and TRBJ2-3, with D possibly matching TRBD2 (6 bases). With 0 bases removed from V and 0 bases from J, the gap between germline ends came to 13 bases. Germline-derived CDR1 and CDR2 are LGHDT and YNNKEL (reference sequence). CDR3 length equals 17 residues.

In its sample, this clonotype was seen a few times. The chain employs TRBV20-1 and TRBJ2-7; TRBD2 matches 7 bases. V gave up 5 bases and J gave up 9 bases; unmatched junction bases: 16. CDR3 length equals 14 residues. Germline CDR1 DFQATT, CDR2 SNEGSKA (reference sequence). The CDR3 DNA is TGCAGTGCTTCAACCCCCGGGACTACCTCAAGGCAGTACTTC. The encoded protein is CSASTPGTTSRQYF.

Comments on this clonotype: This may arise from a read error, as a much more abundant clone is one base away. The chain uses TRBV7-8 and TRBJ2-1, with 10 bases fitting TRBD2. Germline CDR1 is SGHVS and CDR2 is FQNEAQ. This CDR3 has 15 amino acids. CDR3 residues: CVSSFSGGAYNEQFF. CDR3 nucleotides: TGTGTCAGCAGCTTCAGCGGGGGGGCCTACAATGAGCAGTTCTTC.

The V gene is TRBV3-1, the J gene TRBJ2-5; possible D gene TRBD2, 7 bases. Between the trimmed V and J ends, which lost 5 bases and 1 base, there was a span of 11 bases. This CDR3 region has 14 residues. Germline V gives CDR1 LGHDT, CDR2 YNNKEL (reference sequence). For the CDR3, the DNA is TGTGCCAGCAGCGGCCGGGGGGCCCAAGAGACCCAGTACTTC. Translated: CASSGRGAQETQYF.

Note on this clonotype: A much larger clone lies one base from this, so it may be a read error. The chain carries TRBV6-5 and TRBJ1-2; D is unresolved. CDR1 and CDR2 (germline): MNHEY, SVGAGI. CDR3 length: 14 residues. The V gene lost 8 bases and the J gene lost 2 bases, with 15 bases spanning the gap. CDR3 DNA sequence: TGTGCCAGCGGACGAGGACGGAGAAACTATGGCTACACCTTC. Its protein is CASGRGRRNYGYTF.

This clonotype was recorded at least ten times. The chain employs TRBV29-1 and TRBJ2-5, with 9 positions matching TRBD1. This CDR3 is 13 amino acids long. Germline V lookup: CDR1 SQVTM, CDR2 ANQGSEA. The J segment lost 3 bases and the V segment lost 3 bases, leaving 2 bases of the junction unmatched. The chain's CDR3 is CSVDRTGEETQYF. CDR3 in DNA: TGCAGCGTTGATCGGACAGGGGAAGAGACCCAGTACTTC.

This clonotype was seen a few times. The chain uses TRBV25-1 and TRBJ2-7; D is tentatively TRBD1 or TRBD2 (5 bases each). The germline CDR1 and CDR2 sequences are MGHDK and SYGVNS. Trimming took off 3 bases at V and 3 bases at J, with 12 bases between the two ends. The CDR3 runs to 14 residues. The CDR3 sequence: CASSDRGDGYEQYF. Written as DNA, the CDR3 is TGTGCCAGCAGTGACAGAGGGGACGGCTACGAGCAGTACTTC.

This clonotype was counted a single time. The chain combines TRBV20-1 with TRBJ2-7; 8 bases fit TRBD2. V shed 6 bases, J shed 1 base, and the junction held 11 bases outside the gene matches. Germline-derived CDR1 and CDR2 are DFQATT and SNEGSKA (reference sequence). There are 15 residues in the CDR3. The CDR3: CSAPLTGGASYEQYF. CDR3 DNA: TGCAGTGCCCCCCTAACGGGGGGGGCTTCCTACGAGCAGTACTTC.

V usage is TRBV4-2 and J usage is TRBJ2-1, with 10 bases fitting TRBD2. The J segment lost 6 bases and the V segment lost 4 bases, leaving 9 bases of the junction unmatched. The CDR3 length is 16 residues. Germline-derived CDR1 and CDR2 are LGHNA and YNFKEQ. Written as DNA, the CDR3 is TGTGCCAGCAGCCCTAGCGGGGGCAGGGGCCCCAATGAGCAGTTCTTC. It translates to CASSPSGGRGPNEQFF.

The table lists this clonotype with a few counts. The V gene is TRBV7-9, the J gene TRBJ2-5; D may correspond to TRBD1 or TRBD2 (5 bases each). This CDR3 spans 13 amino acids. Trimming stripped 6 bases from V and 5 bases from J, with 13 bases between. CDR1 and CDR2 from the germline V gene are SEHNR and FQNEAQ (reference sequence). The CDR3: CASSRGTRETQYF. DNA for the CDR3: TGTGCCAGCAGTCGAGGGACGCGGGAGACCCAGTACTTC.

J is TRBJ2-3 and V is TRBV6-5; 9 nucleotides align to TRBD2. V lost 2 bases and J lost 4; bases outside the gene matches: 4. The CDR3 sequence is 15 residues long. CDR1 and CDR2 (germline): MNHEY, SVGAGI. The CDR3 region is CASSYTAGGPDTQYF. The CDR3 DNA sequence: TGTGCCAGCAGTTACACGGCGGGGGGGCCAGATACGCAGTATTTT.

The chain carries TRBV7-8 and TRBJ2-3; D is perhaps TRBD1 or TRBD2 (5 bases each). The CDR3 sequence is 11 residues long. Germline values: CDR1 SGHVS, CDR2 FQNEAQ. Deletions cut 7 bases from V and 5 bases from J, with 7 bases between. The CDR3 DNA is TGTGCCAGCATGGGGGTAGATACGCAGTATTTT. Protein: CASMGVDTQYF.

The table lists this clonotype with many counts. The chain carries TRBV9 and TRBJ2-1, with a tentative D call TRBD1 (6 bases). This CDR3 is 15 amino acids long. V was shortened by 0 bases and J by 7 bases, with 14 bases between the two germline ends. Germline V lookup: CDR1 SGDLS, CDR2 YYNGEE. The CDR3, as DNA: TGTGCCAGCAGCGTAGAAGGGCAGAGGGGGAATGAGCAGTTCTTC. Translation gives CASSVEGQRGNEQFF.

This clonotype showed up just a few times. The CDR3 spells CASDLGGSWTDTQYF. In DNA form, the CDR3 reads TGTGCCAGCGACCTGGGAGGTTCTTGGACAGATACGCAGTATTTT. The rearrangement joins TRBV9 to TRBJ2-3; possible D gene TRBD2, 6 bases. Between the trimmed V and J ends, which lost 7 bases and 3 bases, there was a span of 18 bases. Per germline, CDR1 SGDLS and CDR2 YYNGEE. The CDR3 consists of 15 residues.

The rearrangement links TRBV2 to TRBJ2-2, with D possibly TRBD2 on 6 matching bases. The length of the CDR3 is 13 residues. CDR1 and CDR2 from the germline V gene are SNHLY and FYNNEI. V lost 6 bases and J lost 6, with 11 bases in between. This CDR3 reads CASRASASGELFF. In DNA, the CDR3 is TGTGCCAGCAGGGCTAGCGCTTCCGGGGAGCTGTTTTTT.

The gene calls are TRBV29-1 and TRBJ2-7, with D perhaps being TRBD1 or TRBD2 (5 bases each). The DNA end lines up better with TRBJ2-5; the J call may be wrong. Looked up from germline, CDR1 is SQVTM and CDR2 is ANQGSEA. The CDR3 sequence is 11 residues long. The CDR3 sequence: CSVDEGKTQYF. CDR3 nucleotides: TGCAGCGTTGATGAGGGGAAGACCCAGTACTTC.

V gene TRBV4-3 combines with J gene TRBJ2-1; D might be TRBD1 or TRBD2, each matching 5 bases. Germline loops: CDR1 LGHNA, CDR2 YSLEER. Trimming left V 1 base short and J 5 bases short, with 9 bases between. The CDR3 totals 14 residues. CDR3 nucleotides: TGCGCCAGCAGCCAAGTGGGACGGCACAATGAGCAGTTCTTC. Protein: CASSQVGRHNEQFF.

The V and J genes are TRBV6-6 and TRBJ2-1, with D possibly TRBD1 on 6 matching bases. Trimming stripped 6 bases from V and 3 bases from J, with 15 bases between. The CDR3 runs 15 residues. The germline V gene encodes CDR1 MNHNY and CDR2 SVGAGI (reference sequence). CDR3: CASRNGGGVYNEQFF. The CDR3 DNA reads TGTGCCAGCAGAAATGGTGGGGGCGTCTACAATGAGCAGTTCTTC.

This chain connects TRBV14 to TRBJ1-6; no definite D call. The CDR3 is 15 residues long. Germline V lookup: CDR1 SGHDN, CDR2 FVKESK. The V end was cut by 0 bases, the J end by 9 bases, with 12 bases between. The CDR3 protein is CASSQEAGIGSPLHF. The CDR3, as DNA: TGTGCCAGCAGCCAAGAGGCCGGAATCGGTTCACCCCTCCACTTT.

The chain links TRBV6-1 to TRBJ2-7; D uncertain. The CDR3 sequence is 12 residues long. With 3 bases removed from V and 10 bases from J, the gap between germline ends came to 13 bases. Germline V gene lookup returns CDR1 MNHNS and CDR2 SASEGT. In DNA form, the CDR3 reads TGTGCCAGCAGTGAGGGAAGTGAGGCCCAGTACTTC. Protein product: CASSEGSEAQYF.

This clonotype was counted a few times. This chain joins TRBV5-1 and TRBJ2-1; D remains unclear. This CDR3 is built from 13 residues. V lost 6 bases, J lost 5 bases, and 12 bases lay in between. Germline lookup yields CDR1 SGHRS and CDR2 YFSETQ. The CDR3 DNA sequence: TGCGCCAGCACCCGCACCGGAAACAATGAGCAGTTCTTC. Amino acid sequence: CASTRTGNNEQFF.

The CDR3 DNA sequence: TGTGCCAGCAGTCCCATTAGGGCTAGCGGGGAAGAGACCCAGTACTTC. Residues: CASSPIRASGEETQYF. The V call is TRBV27, the J call TRBJ2-5, with 9 positions matching TRBD2. V shed 5 bases and J 3 bases; nucleotides not matched to a gene: 10. CDR1 is MNHEY and CDR2 is SMNVEV in the germline V gene (reference sequence). This CDR3 has 16 amino acids.

The rearrangement joins TRBV5-1 to TRBJ1-1, with a weak D call TRBD1 (5 bases). Germline V gives CDR1 SGHRS, CDR2 YFSETQ. The V end lost 6 bases, the J end lost 0 bases, and 18 bases lay between the germline ends. This CDR3 comprises 16 residues. CDR3 region: CASTPGPGQLNTEAFF. DNA of the CDR3: TGCGCCAGCACCCCGGGCCCAGGGCAACTGAACACTGAAGCTTTCTTT. Full variable domain (outside the CDR3, taken from reference TRBV5-1 and TRBJ1-1): KAGVTQTPRYLIKTRGQQVTLSCSPISGHRSVSWYQQTPGQGLQFLFEYFSETQRNKGNFPGRFSGRQFSNSRSEMNVSTLELGDSALYLCASTPGPGQLNTEAFFGQGTRLTVV.

The chain couples TRBV20-1 to TRBJ1-2; 9 bases line up with TRBD1. This CDR3 contains 15 residues. CDR1 and CDR2 (germline): DFQATT, SNEGSKA (reference sequence). V dropped 8 bases and J dropped 3; count of bases not matched to a gene: 13. DNA for the CDR3: TGCAGTACCTACCGCCCGACAGGGGGAGACTATGGCTACACCTTC. It translates to CSTYRPTGGDYGYTF.

This clonotype was counted a few times. This chain links TRBV7-9 with TRBJ2-3; the match to TRBD1 covers 7 bases. V shed 4 bases, J shed 6 bases, and the junction held 7 bases outside the gene matches. Germline loops: CDR1 SEHNR, CDR2 FQNEAQ (reference sequence). The CDR3 consists of 14 residues. This CDR3 is CASSSQGEWDTQYF. CDR3 in DNA: TGTGCCAGCAGCTCCCAGGGGGAGTGGGATACGCAGTATTTT.

The rearrangement joins TRBV12-5 to TRBJ2-5, with 7 bases aligning to TRBD1. Matching the DNA end better, TRBJ2-7 makes the J call doubtful. Germline values: CDR1 LGHNT, CDR2 FRNRAP. This CDR3 has 14 amino acids. This CDR3 is CASGMGDSRYEQYF. As DNA, the CDR3 is TGTGCTAGTGGAATGGGGGACAGTCGCTACGAGCAGTACTTC.

The CDR3 here is CASSPGRGLRSEAFF. In DNA form, the CDR3 reads TGTGCCAGCAGCCCAGGGAGGGGGTTGAGGTCTGAAGCTTTCTTT. The chain recombines TRBV7-9 with TRBJ1-1; tentative D call: TRBD1 (6 bases). Trimming removed 5 bases from V and 6 bases from J, with 19 bases in between. This CDR3 contains 15 residues. The germline V gene has CDR1 SEHNR and CDR2 FQNEAQ (reference sequence).

With regard to this clonotype: A much larger clone sits a single nucleotide away, making a read error possible. V usage is TRBV7-2 and J usage is TRBJ2-1; the D is unclear. The CDR3 runs 12 residues. Trimming pared 8 bases from V and 9 bases from J, leaving 14 bases between. Per the germline V gene, CDR1 is SGHTA and CDR2 is FQGNSA. The CDR3 DNA reads as TGTGCCAGCGGAATTAGGGAATGTGAGCAGTTCTTC. This translates into CASGIRECEQFF.